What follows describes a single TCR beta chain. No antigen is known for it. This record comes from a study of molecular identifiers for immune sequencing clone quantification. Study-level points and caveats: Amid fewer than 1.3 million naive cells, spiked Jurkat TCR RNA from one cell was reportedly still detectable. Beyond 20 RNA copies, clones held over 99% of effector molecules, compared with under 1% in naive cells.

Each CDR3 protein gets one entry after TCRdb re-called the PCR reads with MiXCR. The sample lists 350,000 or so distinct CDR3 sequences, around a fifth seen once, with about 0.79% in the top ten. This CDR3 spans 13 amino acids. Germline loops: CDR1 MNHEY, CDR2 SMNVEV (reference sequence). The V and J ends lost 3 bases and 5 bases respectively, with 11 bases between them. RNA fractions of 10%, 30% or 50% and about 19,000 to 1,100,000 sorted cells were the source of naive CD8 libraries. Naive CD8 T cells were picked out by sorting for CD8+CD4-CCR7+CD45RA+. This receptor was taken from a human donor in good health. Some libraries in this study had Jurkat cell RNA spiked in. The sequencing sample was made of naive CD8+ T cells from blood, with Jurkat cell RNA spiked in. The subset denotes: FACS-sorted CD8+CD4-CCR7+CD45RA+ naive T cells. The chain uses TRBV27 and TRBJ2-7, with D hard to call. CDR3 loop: CASSLGASHEQYF. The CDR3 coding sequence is TGTGCCAGCAGTTTGGGCGCTTCCCACGAGCAGTACTTC.